The 23 T cell receptor beta chains below come from one sample, sequenced in a study of blood T cell repertoires in COVID-19. Data came from immunoSEQ multiplex PCR; TCRdb stores just in-frame clones and leaves some out. The sample comprises some 65,000 clones, over 75% of which are singletons, and about 9.8% rests with the top ten. The sequencing input was peripheral blood. These receptors came from a human donor in a cohort sampled during active COVID-19.

This clone appeared once. Compared with germline, one end of the junction differs, possibly owing to a read error. This chain uses TRBV29-1 with TRBJ2-7; tentatively, D is TRBD2 (5 bases). CDR3 size: 13 residues. Per germline, CDR1 SQVTM and CDR2 ANQGSEA. The CDR3 here is CSVEGGSSHEQYF. The DNA for the CDR3 is TGCAGCGTAGAAGGTGGGAGTTCCCACGAGCAGTACTTC.

V is TRBV5-4 and J is TRBJ2-7; D may be TRBD1 (6 bases). There are 14 residues in the CDR3. V was cut by 4 bases and J by 2 bases, with 13 bases left in between. Germline CDR1 SGHNT, CDR2 YYREEE (reference sequence). The CDR3 coding sequence is TGTGCCAGCAGCCCTTCACGGACAGCCTACGAGCAGTACTTC. Translation: CASSPSRTAYEQYF.

V gene TRBV5-5 combines with J gene TRBJ1-3, with a tentative D call TRBD1 (6 bases). V was shortened by 0 bases and J by 0 bases, with 10 bases between the two germline ends. From germline, CDR1 is SGHKS and CDR2 YYEKEE (reference sequence). CDR3 size: 16 residues. The CDR3 DNA follows: TGTGCCAGCAGCTTGGGGGGGCAAGACTCTGGAAACACCATATATTTT. This codes for CASSLGGQDSGNTIYF.

V gene TRBV28 combines with J gene TRBJ1-2; possibly TRBD1 for D (5 bases). The germline CDR1 and CDR2 sequences are MDHEN and SYDVKM. CDR3 size: 15 residues. Deletions cut 6 bases from V and 3 bases from J, with 17 bases between. CDR3 nucleotides: TGTGCCAGCAGGTACCCTCAAGGCAGGGACTATGGCTACACCTTC. Translated: CASRYPQGRDYGYTF.

This chain links TRBV6-2 or TRBV6-3 with TRBJ2-1, with TRBD2 matching 7 bases. The CDR3 consists of 16 residues. V lost 2 bases, J lost 6 bases, and 10 bases stayed unmatched. Germline values: CDR1 MNHEY, CDR2 SVGEGT. CDR3 sequence (DNA): TGTGCCAGCAGTTACGGTGGGAGGGTACCCTTCAATGAGCAGTTCTTC. Translating it yields CASSYGGRVPFNEQFF.

V and J are TRBV18 and TRBJ1-1; tentatively, D is TRBD1 (5 bases). The germline CDR1 and CDR2 sequences are KGHSH and LQKENI. The germline V and J ends were trimmed by 0 bases and 10 bases, with 15 bases remaining between them. The CDR3 sequence is 14 residues long. CDR3 coding DNA: TGTGCCAGCTCACCACCGAAGAGACAGATCGCAGCTTTCTTT. Translation: CASSPPKRQIAAFF.

The rearrangement links TRBV29-1 to TRBJ1-2; no firm D call. CDR1 SQVTM and CDR2 ANQGSEA come from the germline V gene. The CDR3 sequence is 13 residues long. The CDR3 protein is CIVLEASNYGYTF. DNA for the CDR3: TGCATTGTACTAGAGGCCTCTAACTATGGCTACACCTTC.

This clone has just one count. The V and J genes are TRBV2 and TRBJ1-2; D is undetermined. There are 12 residues in the CDR3. CDR1 and CDR2 (germline): SNHLY, FYNNEI. With 4 bases removed from V and 6 bases from J, the gap between germline ends came to 9 bases. The CDR3 DNA follows: TGTGCCAGCAGTGCTCTGCGAGATGGCTACACCTTC. Its protein product is CASSALRDGYTF.

The sample holds a few counts of this clone. The J gene is TRBJ1-6, the V gene TRBV3-1 (or the pseudogene TRBV3-2); D gene uncertain. V was shortened by 0 bases and J by 4 bases, with 10 bases between the two germline ends. The CDR3 extends over 16 amino acids. CDR1 is LGHDT, CDR2 YNNKEL, per germline (reference sequence). The CDR3 spells CASSQERRPYNSPLHF. Here the CDR3 DNA reads TGTGCCAGCAGCCAAGAACGCAGGCCGTATAATTCACCCCTCCACTTT.

The chain couples TRBV23-1 to TRBJ2-7; a possible D gene is TRBD2 (6 bases). TRBV23-1 is designated an ORF whose function remains uncertain. The CDR3 contains 15 residues. Between the trimmed V and J ends, which lost 1 base and 0 bases, there was a span of 10 bases. The CDR3 reads CASSQLAGLSYEQYF. The CDR3 DNA follows: TGCGCCAGCAGTCAATTGGCGGGGCTCTCCTACGAGCAGTACTTC.

The chain employs TRBV5-4 and TRBJ2-2; 12 positions match TRBD2. Germline V gene data show CDR1 as SGHNT and CDR2 as YYREEE (reference sequence). The CDR3 contains 17 residues. V lost 4 bases and J lost 2; bases outside the gene matches: 6. CDR3 nucleotide sequence: TGTGCCAGCAGCACGACTAGCGGGAGCATAAACACCGGGGAGCTGTTTTTT. Translated, it gives CASSTTSGSINTGELFF.

The V and J genes are TRBV19 and TRBJ1-4, with D hard to call. Germline V lookup: CDR1 LNHDA, CDR2 SQIVND (reference sequence). With 1 base removed from V and 11 bases from J, the gap between germline ends came to 17 bases. This CDR3 contains 15 residues. In DNA form, the CDR3 reads TGTGCCAGTAGTATAGTAACAGTTGTTGGGAGGAAACTGTTTTTT. Translation gives CASSIVTVVGRKLFF.

This chain connects TRBV19 to TRBJ2-3, with 10 bases fitting TRBD2. CDR1 and CDR2 from the germline V gene are LNHDA and SQIVND (reference sequence). The CDR3 loop spans 15 amino acids. Germline trimming cut 1 base from V and 5 bases from J; bases unmatched to any gene: 3. The CDR3 loop reads CASSIGPSGRDTQYF. The CDR3 region has the DNA TGTGCCAGTAGTATAGGCCCTAGCGGGAGAGATACGCAGTATTTT. The full variable domain, completed using reference TRBV19 and TRBJ2-3, is DGGITQSPKYLFRKEGQNVTLSCEQNLNHDAMYWYRQDPGQGLRLIYYSQIVNDFQKGDIAEGYSVSREKKESFPLTVTSAQKNPTAFYLCASSIGPSGRDTQYFGPGTRLTVL.

The chain employs TRBV6-6 and TRBJ2-6; unclear D gene. This CDR3 is 12 amino acids long. Germline V CDR1 and CDR2: MNHNY, SVGAGI (reference sequence). V was pared by 1 base and J by 8 bases, with 3 bases between. The CDR3 region is CASSYWPNVLTF. For the CDR3, the DNA is TGTGCCAGCAGTTACTGGCCCAACGTCCTGACTTTC.

The rearrangement joins TRBV19 to TRBJ1-2, with 8 bases that match TRBD1. After removal of 5 bases from V and 4 bases from J, the junction contained 9 bases not matched to a gene. CDR3 length equals 15 residues. The germline V gene encodes CDR1 LNHDA and CDR2 SQIVND (reference sequence). The CDR3 nucleotides read TGTGCCAGTAGTGACCTCGACAGGGGCGCCTATGGCTACACCTTC. Protein sequence: CASSDLDRGAYGYTF.

The CDR3 reads CSVGHGGNQPQHF. CDR3 nucleotides: TGCAGCGTCGGCCACGGGGGCAATCAGCCCCAGCATTTT. The chain has TRBV29-1 and TRBJ1-5; D remains ambiguous. The V gene lost 6 bases and the J gene lost 2 bases, with 11 bases spanning the gap. From germline, CDR1 is SQVTM and CDR2 ANQGSEA. This CDR3 comprises 13 residues.

This chain joins TRBV5-6 and TRBJ1-5; 7 nucleotides align to TRBD1. This CDR3 spans 14 amino acids. Germline V gene sequence: CDR1 SGHDT, CDR2 YYEEEE. Germline trimming cut 2 bases from V and 4 bases from J; bases unmatched to any gene: 3. The CDR3 DNA follows: TGTGCCAGCAGCTTCGGGACAGTGAATCAGCCCCAGCATTTT. It specifies CASSFGTVNQPQHF.

The chain is built from TRBV10-3 and TRBJ2-7, with a possible D match to TRBD1 (5 bases). CDR1 is ENHRY, CDR2 SYGVKD, per germline. The V end was cut by 6 bases, the J end by 5 bases, with 17 bases between. The CDR3 is 14 amino acids. The CDR3 nucleotides are TGTGCCATCAGCTCCGTTAGGGGCGGCGACGAGCAGTACTTC. It encodes CAISSVRGGDEQYF.

This chain connects TRBV7-9 to TRBJ2-5, with TRBD2 matching 10 bases. Germline CDR1 SEHNR, CDR2 FQNEAQ (reference sequence). J gave up 5 bases and V 3 bases, and 6 bases lay outside the gene matches. This CDR3 has 15 residues. Here the CDR3 reads CASSFSSGSGETQYF. In nucleotides, the CDR3 is TGTGCCAGCAGCTTCTCTAGCGGGAGTGGGGAGACCCAGTACTTC.

A few counts support this clone. This chain connects TRBV4-1 to TRBJ2-7; 9 bases agree with TRBD2. The germline CDR1 and CDR2 sequences are MGHRA and YSYEKL. V dropped 4 bases and J dropped 2; count of bases not matched to a gene: 6. This CDR3 region has 15 residues. The CDR3 spells CASSRDSGSTYEQYF. The CDR3, as DNA: TGCGCCAGCAGCCGAGATAGCGGGAGTACCTACGAGCAGTACTTC.

The J gene is TRBJ2-6, the V gene TRBV7-9; unclear D gene. The germline V gene encodes CDR1 SEHNR and CDR2 FQNEAQ (reference sequence). CDR3 length: 20 residues. V lost 7 bases to trimming and J lost 0 bases, with 25 bases between them. As DNA, the CDR3 is TGTGCCAGCACCAAAAATTTACATGGTAATTTTGGCTCTGGGGCCAACGTCCTGACTTTC. It is translated as CASTKNLHGNFGSGANVLTF.

V and J are TRBV28 and TRBJ2-2; 12 nucleotides agree with TRBD1. The length of the CDR3 is 14 residues. With V trimmed by 10 bases and J by 3 bases, 3 bases remained unmatched. CDR1 is MDHEN and CDR2 is SYDVKM in the germline V gene. Here the CDR3 DNA reads TGTGCCACCGGGACAGGGGGCGACACCGGGGAGCTGTTTTTT. As protein: CATGTGGDTGELFF.

This chain links TRBV2 with TRBJ2-1, with 11 bases identical to TRBD2. V was clipped by 2 bases and J by 8 bases; unmatched bases: 2. Germline loops: CDR1 SNHLY, CDR2 FYNNEI. This CDR3 is built from 14 residues. Written as DNA, the CDR3 is TGTGCCAGCAGTGAACTAGCGGGAGGAGATGAGCAGTTCTTC. Protein sequence: CASSELAGGDEQFF.